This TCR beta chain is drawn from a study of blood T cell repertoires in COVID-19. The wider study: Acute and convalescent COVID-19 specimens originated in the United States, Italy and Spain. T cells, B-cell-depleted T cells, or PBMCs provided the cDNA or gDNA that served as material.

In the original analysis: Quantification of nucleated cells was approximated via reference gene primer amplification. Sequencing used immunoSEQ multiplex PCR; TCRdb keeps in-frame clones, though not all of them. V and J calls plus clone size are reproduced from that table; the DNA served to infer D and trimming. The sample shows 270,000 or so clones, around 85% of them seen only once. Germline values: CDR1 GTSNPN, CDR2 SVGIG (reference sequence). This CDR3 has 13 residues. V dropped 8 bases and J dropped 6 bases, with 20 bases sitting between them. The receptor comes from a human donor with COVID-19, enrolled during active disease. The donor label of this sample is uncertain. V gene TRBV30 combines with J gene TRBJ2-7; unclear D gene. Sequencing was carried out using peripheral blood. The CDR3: CAGGELTKREQYF. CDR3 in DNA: TGTGCCGGCGGCGAACTTACTAAACGCGAGCAGTACTTC.